The 15 T cell receptor beta chains below were found in one sample sequenced in a study of T-cell reconstitution after alpha-beta-depleted transplantation in children (dated by TCRdb to 2016 to 2018). Libraries were built with PCR. TCRdb names Illumina HiSeq 2500 as the instrument used. TCR libraries were prepared with molecular barcoding, using unique molecular identifiers to normalize TCRbeta repertoire quantification. TCRdb's own reprocessing of the public reads used fastp at Q25 and MiXCR and kept productive beta chains. When rows share a CDR3 protein, they turn into one entry using the most common DNA and genes. For this sample there are about 400,000 distinct CDR3 sequences; around 16% appear just once. Of the sample, over 25% is held by the ten largest clones. The treatment or condition label, read with the paper, signifies: allogeneic hematopoietic cell transplantation with graft depleted of TCRalphabeta T cells and CD19 B cells.

The specimen comprised PBMCs, mostly from graft donor cells, sampled 360 days after TCRalphabeta/CD19-depleted stem cell transplant. The receptor source for this set is a boy less than two years old who had a stem cell transplant for Wiskott-Aldrich syndrome, so the T cells may come from the graft donor.

This chain uses TRBV12-3 or TRBV12-4 with TRBJ1-5; D remains unclear. V lost 5 bases and J 5 bases, leaving 13 bases between the germline ends. The CDR3 loop spans 14 amino acids. CDR3 sequence reads: CASSLTYLDQPQHF. Written as DNA, the CDR3 is TGTGCCAGCAGTCTGACTTATCTCGATCAGCCCCAGCATTTT.

V is TRBV5-1 and J is TRBJ2-3; 11 nucleotides match TRBD2. The germline V gene encodes CDR1 SGHRS and CDR2 YFSETQ. Trimming at V came to 5 bases and at J to 1 base, leaving 6 bases not matched to a gene. CDR3 length equals 16 residues. Here the CDR3 reads CASSSGLAGRTDTQYF. In nucleotides, the CDR3 is TGCGCCAGCAGTTCCGGACTAGCGGGTCGCACAGATACGCAGTATTTT.

CDR3 loop: CSARLREPTGELFF. The CDR3 DNA sequence: TGCAGTGCTAGGTTGCGGGAGCCCACCGGGGAGCTGTTTTTT. V usage is TRBV20-1 and J usage is TRBJ2-2; 7 bases map to TRBD2. Looked up from germline, CDR1 is DFQATT and CDR2 is SNEGSKA (reference sequence). V lost 3 bases to trimming and J lost 4 bases; unmatched junction nucleotides: 5. This CDR3 spans 14 amino acids.

V is TRBV20-1 and J is TRBJ2-1; D is perhaps TRBD2 (6 bases). V was cut by 0 bases and J by 3 bases, with 15 bases left in between. This CDR3 comprises 16 residues. Germline CDR1 DFQATT, CDR2 SNEGSKA (reference sequence). CDR3 nucleotide sequence: TGCAGTGCTAGAGATTGGGCGTGGGAGGACTACAATGAGCAGTTCTTC. Translation gives CSARDWAWEDYNEQFF.

This clonotype was counted only a few times. This chain joins TRBV2 and TRBJ2-1; D might be TRBD1 (5 bases). The CDR3 extends over 14 amino acids. Between the trimmed V and J ends, which lost 7 bases and 10 bases, there was a span of 20 bases. Germline loops: CDR1 SNHLY, CDR2 FYNNEI. As DNA, the CDR3 is TGTGCCAGCACCCCGGAGCAGGGATTGGGGGAGCAGTTCTTC. Protein product: CASTPEQGLGEQFF.

This chain uses TRBV7-2 with TRBJ2-1; the D gene is possibly TRBD2 (6 bases). The CDR3 extends over 15 amino acids. Germline V lookup: CDR1 SGHTA, CDR2 FQGNSA. V gave up 5 bases and J gave up 4 bases, with 15 bases separating them. This CDR3 is CASSPSGGRYNEQFF. CDR3 DNA sequence: TGTGCCAGCAGCCCAAGTGGGGGGAGGTACAATGAGCAGTTCTTC.

This clonotype was seen ten or more times. V gene TRBV29-1 combines with J gene TRBJ2-1, with D possibly TRBD2 on 6 matching bases. This CDR3 is built from 14 residues. CDR1 is SQVTM, CDR2 ANQGSEA, per germline. V was shortened by 3 bases and J by 5 bases, with 14 bases between the two germline ends. This CDR3 reads CSVDGGVTNNEQFF. In nucleotides, the CDR3 is TGCAGCGTTGACGGGGGAGTCACTAACAATGAGCAGTTCTTC.

CDR3 bases: TGTGCCAGCAGTTTATCGTCCGAGCAGTACTTC. Residues: CASSLSSEQYF. The V call is TRBV12-3 or TRBV12-4, the J call TRBJ2-7; D gene unclear. With 2 bases removed from V and 6 bases from J, the gap between germline ends came to 5 bases. The CDR3 has 11 residues.

This clonotype has a handful of counts. The chain recombines TRBV25-1 with TRBJ2-5; 9 bases line up with TRBD1. J lost 0 bases, V lost 2 bases, and 1 base had no gene match. The CDR3 has 15 residues. The germline V gene encodes CDR1 MGHDK and CDR2 SYGVNS. CDR3 loop: CASSEGTGHQETQYF. Here the CDR3 DNA reads TGTGCCAGCAGTGAAGGGACAGGGCACCAAGAGACCCAGTACTTC.

V is TRBV9 and J is TRBJ2-5, with a tentative D call TRBD1 (6 bases). Germline lookup yields CDR1 SGDLS and CDR2 YYNGEE. The length of the CDR3 is 15 residues. The germline V and J ends were trimmed by 0 bases and 5 bases, with 14 bases remaining between them. CDR3 in amino acids: CASSVARGGLETQYF. For the CDR3, the DNA is TGTGCCAGCAGCGTAGCCAGGGGTGGTTTGGAGACCCAGTACTTC.

The chain joins TRBV5-1 to TRBJ2-1; 8 bases agree with TRBD2. J lost 4 bases, V lost 1 base, and 19 bases had no gene match. The CDR3 extends over 20 amino acids. In germline, CDR1 is SGHRS, CDR2 YFSETQ. As DNA, the CDR3 is TGCGCCAGCAGCTTGACCCGACAGCTGGATAGCGGGGCTTTATACAATGAGCAGTTCTTC. It is translated as CASSLTRQLDSGALYNEQFF.

The chain uses TRBV3-1 and TRBJ2-2, with D possibly being TRBD1 or TRBD2 (5 bases each). Germline V lookup: CDR1 LGHDT, CDR2 YNNKEL (reference sequence). The V and J ends lost 0 bases and 3 bases respectively, with 11 bases between them. This CDR3 is 16 amino acids long. The CDR3 spells CASSQDRGRDTGELFF. In DNA form, the CDR3 reads TGTGCCAGCAGCCAAGATCGGGGACGGGACACCGGGGAGCTGTTTTTT.

Comment on this clonotype: One end of the junction is discordant with germline, which a read error may explain. The chain has TRBV6-1 and TRBJ2-1; D is uncertain. Germline CDR1 reads MNHNS; CDR2 reads SASEGT. CDR3 length equals 11 residues. The CDR3 DNA follows: TGTGCCAGCAGGGAGTACAATGAGCATTTCTTC. Its translation is CASREYNEHFF.

This clonotype was observed a few times. V and J are TRBV4-3 and TRBJ2-6; D unresolved. The CDR3 loop spans 13 amino acids. Trimming took off 11 bases at V and 0 bases at J, with 8 bases between the two ends. Germline CDR1 and CDR2: LGHNA and YSLEER. The CDR3 is CASGPSGANVLTF. Written as DNA, the CDR3 is TGCGCCTCGGGCCCCTCTGGGGCCAACGTCCTGACTTTC.

The chain uses TRBV7-9 and TRBJ2-3, with 7 nucleotides matching TRBD2. Germline trimming cut 0 bases from V and 5 bases from J; bases unmatched to any gene: 8. This CDR3 comprises 16 residues. Germline CDR1 and CDR2: SEHNR and FQNEAQ (reference sequence). The DNA for the CDR3 is TGTGCCAGCAGCTTAGCGCGGCGGGAGAGAGTAGATACGCAGTATTTT. Its translation: CASSLARRERVDTQYF.